Detailed here is one TCR beta chain. What it binds is not known. The sample comes from a study of blood T cells in healthy people across ages. Study-wide results and caveats: Among T cells, TCR beta diversity per million cells dropped roughly linearly as age rose. More naive CD4+ cells and higher diversity were found in long-lived than in aged donors.

Donors were healthy Caucasian individuals from Russia aged about 6 to 90. The authors ran a second PCR of 7 to 11 cycles using a sample-barcoded 5' primer and a J-beta primer mix. Each TCR beta cDNA got a 12-nucleotide random molecular identifier. One entry per CDR3 protein results from TCRdb running MiXCR on the 5' RACE reads. The sample records 1.5 million to 1.9 million distinct CDR3 sequences, under 55% being singletons. Trimming removed 6 bases from V and 6 bases from J, with 12 bases in between. The CDR3 runs 13 residues. CDR1 is MNHEY and CDR2 is SVGEGT in the germline V gene. This clonotype was obtained from a woman younger than 35 in good health. Sequenced sample: blood. This chain connects TRBV6-2 or TRBV6-3 to TRBJ1-5; D call uncertain. CDR3 in DNA: TGTGCCAGCAGAAGGATCGGGCGTCAGCCCCAGCATTTT. Translated, it gives CASRRIGRQPQHF.